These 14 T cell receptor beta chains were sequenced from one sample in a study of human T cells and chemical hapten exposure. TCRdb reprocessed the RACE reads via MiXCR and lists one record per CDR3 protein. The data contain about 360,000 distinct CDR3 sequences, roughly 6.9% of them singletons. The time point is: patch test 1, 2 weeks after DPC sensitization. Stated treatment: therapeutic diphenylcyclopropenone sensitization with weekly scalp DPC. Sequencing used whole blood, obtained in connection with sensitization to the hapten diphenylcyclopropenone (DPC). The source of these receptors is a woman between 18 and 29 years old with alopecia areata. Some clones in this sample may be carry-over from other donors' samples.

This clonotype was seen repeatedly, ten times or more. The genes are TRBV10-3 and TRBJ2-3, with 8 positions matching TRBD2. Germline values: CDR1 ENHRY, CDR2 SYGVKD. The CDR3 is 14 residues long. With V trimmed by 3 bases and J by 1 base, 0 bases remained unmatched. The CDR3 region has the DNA TGTGCCATCAGTGAAGCGGGGGGCACAGATACGCAGTATTTT. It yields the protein CAISEAGGTDTQYF.

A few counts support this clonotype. In DNA form, the CDR3 reads TGCAGTGCTAGAGGGGTCTCTGGGGCCAACGTCCTGACTTTC. It is translated as CSARGVSGANVLTF. The chain combines TRBV20-1 with TRBJ2-6; D ambiguous. The CDR3 has 14 amino acids. V lost 1 base to trimming and J lost 0 bases, with 4 bases between them. Looked up from germline, CDR1 is DFQATT and CDR2 is SNEGSKA (reference sequence).

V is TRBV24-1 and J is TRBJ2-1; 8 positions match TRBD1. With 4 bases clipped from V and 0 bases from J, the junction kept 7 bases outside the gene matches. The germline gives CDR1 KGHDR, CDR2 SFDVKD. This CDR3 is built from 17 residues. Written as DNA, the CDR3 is TGTGCCACCAGTGAGTCAGGGGGCCTGAGCTCCTACAATGAGCAGTTCTTC. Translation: CATSESGGLSSYNEQFF.

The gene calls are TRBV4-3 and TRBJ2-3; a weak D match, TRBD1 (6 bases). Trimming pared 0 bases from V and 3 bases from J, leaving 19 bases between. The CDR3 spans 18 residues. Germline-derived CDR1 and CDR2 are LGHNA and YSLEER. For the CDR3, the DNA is TGCGCCAGCAGCCAAGATCTCCGGTCAGTGGGGGCGACAGATACGCAGTATTTT. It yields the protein CASSQDLRSVGATDTQYF.

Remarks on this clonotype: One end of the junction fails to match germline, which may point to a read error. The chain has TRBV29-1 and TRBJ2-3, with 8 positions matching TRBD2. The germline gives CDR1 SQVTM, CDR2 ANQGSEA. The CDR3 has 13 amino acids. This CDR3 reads CSVGLTSVTPRPF. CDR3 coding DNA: TGCAGCGTTGGCCTGACTAGCGTGACGCCCCGGCCTTTT.

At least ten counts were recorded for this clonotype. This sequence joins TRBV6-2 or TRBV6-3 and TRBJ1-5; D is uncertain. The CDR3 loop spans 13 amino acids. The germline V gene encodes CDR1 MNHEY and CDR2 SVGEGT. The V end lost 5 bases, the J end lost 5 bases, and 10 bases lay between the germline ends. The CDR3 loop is CASSLRGHQPQHF. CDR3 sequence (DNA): TGTGCCAGCAGTCTACGAGGCCATCAGCCCCAGCATTTT.

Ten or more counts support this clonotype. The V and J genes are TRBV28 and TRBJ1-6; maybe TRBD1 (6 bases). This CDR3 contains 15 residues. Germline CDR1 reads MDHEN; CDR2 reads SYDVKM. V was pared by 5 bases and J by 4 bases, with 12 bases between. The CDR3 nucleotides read TGTGCCAGCAGTGCAGGGGAGCTGTATAATTCACCCCTCCACTTT. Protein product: CASSAGELYNSPLHF. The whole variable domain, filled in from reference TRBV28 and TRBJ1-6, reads DVKVTQSSRYLVKRTGEKVFLECVQDMDHENMFWYRQDPGLGLRLIYFSYDVKMKEKGDIPEGYSVSREKKERFSLILESASTNQTSMYLCASSAGELYNSPLHFGNGTRLTVT.

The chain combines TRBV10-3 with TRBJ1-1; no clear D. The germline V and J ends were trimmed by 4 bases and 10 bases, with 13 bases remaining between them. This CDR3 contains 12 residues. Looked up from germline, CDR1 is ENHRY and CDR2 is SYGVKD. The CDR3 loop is CAISGSQTTAFF. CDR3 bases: TGTGCCATCAGTGGAAGTCAAACAACAGCTTTCTTT.

The CDR3 reads CASKQGPGSGANVLTF. The CDR3, as DNA: TGTGCCAGCAAGCAGGGGCCAGGCTCTGGGGCCAACGTCCTGACTTTC. The V and J genes are TRBV25-1 and TRBJ2-6; D is perhaps TRBD1 (6 bases). Germline V CDR1 and CDR2: MGHDK, SYGVNS. This CDR3 has 16 residues. V lost 7 bases and J 0 bases, leaving 13 bases between the germline ends. Together with reference TRBV25-1 and TRBJ2-6, the CDR3 gives the full variable domain: EADIYQTPRYLVIGTGKKITLECSQTMGHDKMYWYQQDPGMELHLIHYSYGVNSTEKGDLSSESTVSRIRTEHFPLTLESARPSHTSQYLCASKQGPGSGANVLTFGAGSRLTVL.

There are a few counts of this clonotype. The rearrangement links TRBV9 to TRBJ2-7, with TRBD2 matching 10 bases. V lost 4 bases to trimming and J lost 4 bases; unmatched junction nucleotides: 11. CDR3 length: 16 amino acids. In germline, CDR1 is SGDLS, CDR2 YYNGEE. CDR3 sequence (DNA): TGTGCCAGCAGCTCTCAGACTAGCGGGCCTGAGTACGAGCAGTACTTC. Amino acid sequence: CASSSQTSGPEYEQYF.

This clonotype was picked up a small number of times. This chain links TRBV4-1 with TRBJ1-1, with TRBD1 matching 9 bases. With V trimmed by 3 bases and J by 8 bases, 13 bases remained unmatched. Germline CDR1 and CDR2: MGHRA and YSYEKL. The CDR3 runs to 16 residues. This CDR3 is CASSQWGQGAYPEAFF. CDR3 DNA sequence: TGCGCCAGCAGCCAGTGGGGACAGGGAGCATACCCAGAAGCTTTCTTT.

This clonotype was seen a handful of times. DNA of the CDR3: TGTGCCAGCAGCTTGTGGAAGGATAATGAAAAACTGTTTTTT. It is translated as CASSLWKDNEKLFF. The chain uses TRBV5-4 and TRBJ1-4; D is ambiguous. From germline, CDR1 is SGHNT and CDR2 YYREEE (reference sequence). V gave up 1 base and J gave up 4 bases, with 8 bases separating them. The CDR3 is 14 residues long. The full variable domain, with the rest looked up from reference TRBV5-4 and TRBJ1-4, is ETGVTQSPTHLIKTRGQQVTLRCSSQSGHNTVSWYQQALGQGPQFIFQYYREEENGRGNFPPRFSGLQFPNYSSELNVNALELDDSALYLCASSLWKDNEKLFFGSGTQLSVL.

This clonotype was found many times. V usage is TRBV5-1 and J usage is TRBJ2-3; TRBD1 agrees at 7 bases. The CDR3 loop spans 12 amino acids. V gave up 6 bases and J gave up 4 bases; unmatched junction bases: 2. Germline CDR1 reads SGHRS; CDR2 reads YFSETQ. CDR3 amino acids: CASNDRADTQYF. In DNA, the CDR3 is TGCGCCAGCAACGACAGGGCAGATACGCAGTATTTT.

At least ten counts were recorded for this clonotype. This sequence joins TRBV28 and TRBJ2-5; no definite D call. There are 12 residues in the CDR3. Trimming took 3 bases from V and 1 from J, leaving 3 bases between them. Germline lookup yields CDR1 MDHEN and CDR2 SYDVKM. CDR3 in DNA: TGTGCCAGCAGTTTCGGCCAAGAGACCCAGTACTTC. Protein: CASSFGQETQYF.